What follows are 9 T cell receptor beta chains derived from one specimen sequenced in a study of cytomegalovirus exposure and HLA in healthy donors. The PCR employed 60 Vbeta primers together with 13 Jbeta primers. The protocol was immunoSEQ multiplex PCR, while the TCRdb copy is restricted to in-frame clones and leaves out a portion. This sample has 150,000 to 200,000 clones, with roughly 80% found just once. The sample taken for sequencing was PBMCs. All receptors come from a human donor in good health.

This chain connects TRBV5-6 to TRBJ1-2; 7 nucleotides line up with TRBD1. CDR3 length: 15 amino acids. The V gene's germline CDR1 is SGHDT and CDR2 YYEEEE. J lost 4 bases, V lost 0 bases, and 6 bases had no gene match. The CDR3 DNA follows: TGTGCCAGCAGCTTGGTCGGGGGACAGTTCTATGGCTACACCTTC. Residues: CASSLVGGQFYGYTF. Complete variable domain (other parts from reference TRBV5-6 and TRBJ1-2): DAGVTQSPTHLIKTRGQQVTLRCSPKSGHDTVSWYQQALGQGPQFIFQYYEEEERQRGNFPDRFSGHQFPNYSSELNVNALLLGDSALYLCASSLVGGQFYGYTFGSGTRLTVV.

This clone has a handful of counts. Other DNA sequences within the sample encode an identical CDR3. The CDR3 protein is CASSVGGLTYEQYF. The CDR3 bases are TGTGCCAGCAGCGTAGGTGGCCTCACCTACGAGCAGTACTTC. V usage is TRBV9 and J usage is TRBJ2-7; no clear D gene. Deletions cut 0 bases from V and 2 bases from J, with 9 bases between. In germline, CDR1 is SGDLS, CDR2 YYNGEE. The CDR3 is 14 amino acids.

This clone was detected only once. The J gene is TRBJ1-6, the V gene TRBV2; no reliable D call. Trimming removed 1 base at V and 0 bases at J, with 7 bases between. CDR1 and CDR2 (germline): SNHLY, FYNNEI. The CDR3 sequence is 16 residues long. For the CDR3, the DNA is TGTGCCAGCAGTGAAGAAGGGAGCTCCTATAATTCACCCCTCCACTTT. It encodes CASSEEGSSYNSPLHF.

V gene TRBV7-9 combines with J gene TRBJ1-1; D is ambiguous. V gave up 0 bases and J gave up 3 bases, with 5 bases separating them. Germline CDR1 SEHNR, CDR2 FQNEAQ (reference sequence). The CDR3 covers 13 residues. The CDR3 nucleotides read TGTGCCAGCAGCTTAGCCAGTTACACTGAAGCTTTCTTT. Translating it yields CASSLASYTEAFF.

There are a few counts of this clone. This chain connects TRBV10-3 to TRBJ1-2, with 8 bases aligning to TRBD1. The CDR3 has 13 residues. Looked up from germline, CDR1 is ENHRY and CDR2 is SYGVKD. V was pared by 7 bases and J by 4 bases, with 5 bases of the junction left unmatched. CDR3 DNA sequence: TGTGCCATCATGGGACAGGCTATCTATGGCTACACCTTC. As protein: CAIMGQAIYGYTF.

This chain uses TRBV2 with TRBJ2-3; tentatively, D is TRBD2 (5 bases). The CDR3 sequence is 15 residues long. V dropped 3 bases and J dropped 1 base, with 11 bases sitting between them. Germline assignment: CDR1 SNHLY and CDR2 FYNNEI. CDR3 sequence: CASSDQRLGTDTQYF. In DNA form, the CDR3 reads TGTGCCAGCAGTGATCAGCGGCTAGGCACAGATACGCAGTATTTT.

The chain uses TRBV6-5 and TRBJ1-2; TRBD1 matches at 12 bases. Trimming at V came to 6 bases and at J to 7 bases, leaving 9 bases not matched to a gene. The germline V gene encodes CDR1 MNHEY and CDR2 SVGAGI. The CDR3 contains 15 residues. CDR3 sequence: CASSGRDRGRFGYTF. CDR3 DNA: TGTGCCAGCAGCGGCCGGGACAGGGGGCGTTTTGGCTACACCTTC.

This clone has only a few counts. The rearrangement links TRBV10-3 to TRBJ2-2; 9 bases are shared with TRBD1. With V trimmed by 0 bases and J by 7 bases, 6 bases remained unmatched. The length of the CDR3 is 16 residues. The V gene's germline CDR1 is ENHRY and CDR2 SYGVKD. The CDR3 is CAISESGTGIYGELFF. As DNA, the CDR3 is TGTGCCATCAGTGAGTCGGGGACAGGGATTTACGGGGAGCTGTTTTTT.

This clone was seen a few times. The CDR3 spells CASSRGAGGWGYTF. CDR3 in DNA: TGCGCCAGCAGCCGGGGGGCGGGGGGCTGGGGCTACACCTTC. This sequence joins TRBV4-1 and TRBJ1-2; a possible D gene is TRBD1 (6 bases). V gave up 4 bases and J gave up 8 bases, with 17 bases separating them. The germline V gene encodes CDR1 MGHRA and CDR2 YSYEKL. The CDR3 runs 14 residues.